One sample yielded the 16 T cell receptor beta chains listed below, sequenced in a study of graft-versus-host responses after intestinal transplantation. Generated by immunoSEQ multiplex PCR, the TCRdb table keeps only in-frame clones and is missing some. The sample holds tens of thousands of clones, around 90% seen once. Sequences were derived from PBMCs, sampled about 460 days after intestinal transplantation. All receptors come from a human patient who received an intestinal transplant, so some T cells may come from the graft donor.

The rearrangement links TRBV14 to TRBJ2-3; TRBD1 might be the D (6 bases). Trimming cost V 2 bases and J 0 bases, with 12 bases left between them. This CDR3 is 16 amino acids long. The V gene's germline CDR1 is SGHDN and CDR2 FVKESK. The CDR3 spells CASSQPTGHSTDTQYF. CDR3 bases: TGTGCCAGCAGCCAACCGACGGGACACAGCACAGATACGCAGTATTTT. Looking up the rest from reference TRBV14 and TRBJ2-3 gives the full variable domain: EAGVTQFPSHSVIEKGQTVTLRCDPISGHDNLYWYRRVMGKEIKFLLHFVKESKQDESGMPNNRFLAERTGGTYSTLKVQPAELEDSGVYFCASSQPTGHSTDTQYFGPGTRLTVL.

The chain carries TRBV27 and TRBJ2-1, with 10 bases aligning to TRBD2. J lost 4 bases, V lost 6 bases, and 0 bases had no gene match. The CDR3 spans 13 residues. CDR1 and CDR2 from the germline V gene are MNHEY and SMNVEV (reference sequence). The CDR3 spells CASRLAGYNEQFF. The CDR3 DNA sequence: TGTGCCAGCAGACTAGCGGGATACAATGAGCAGTTCTTC.

This clone occurred once. The chain has TRBV7-6 and TRBJ1-4; a weak D match, TRBD1 (5 bases). Germline assignment: CDR1 SGHVS and CDR2 FNYEAQ. Trimming pared 5 bases from V and 7 bases from J, leaving 14 bases between. This CDR3 has 14 amino acids. CDR3 nucleotides: TGTGCCAGCAGCCCAGCTATTGGGGGTGAAAAACTGTTTTTT. This encodes CASSPAIGGEKLFF.

V and J are TRBV19 and TRBJ2-1; 9 bases map to TRBD2. CDR1 LNHDA and CDR2 SQIVND come from the germline V gene (reference sequence). The CDR3 extends over 16 amino acids. Trimming at V came to 3 bases and at J to 8 bases, leaving 11 bases not matched to a gene. The DNA for the CDR3 is TGTGCCAGTAGTATTACGGCTAGCGGGATGTACGATGAGCAGTTCTTC. Translating gives CASSITASGMYDEQFF.

This rearrangement joins TRBV5-1 to TRBJ1-3; no clear D gene. The CDR3 contains 17 residues. Germline V gene data show CDR1 as SGHRS and CDR2 as YFSETQ. Trimming cost V 1 base and J 2 bases, with 16 bases left between them. The DNA for the CDR3 is TGCGCCAGCAGCTTGACGCAGTCCGATTACCCTGGAAACACCATATATTTT. Amino acids: CASSLTQSDYPGNTIYF. The variable domain in full, with the rest retrieved from reference TRBV5-1 and TRBJ1-3, is KAGVTQTPRYLIKTRGQQVTLSCSPISGHRSVSWYQQTPGQGLQFLFEYFSETQRNKGNFPGRFSGRQFSNSRSEMNVSTLELGDSALYLCASSLTQSDYPGNTIYFGEGSWLTVV.

In its sample, this clone was seen once. V and J are TRBV30 and TRBJ1-1; a possible D gene is TRBD1 (6 bases). The V gene's germline CDR1 is GTSNPN and CDR2 SVGIG (reference sequence). Trimming removed 0 bases at V and 3 bases at J, with 14 bases between. The CDR3 sequence is 15 residues long. The CDR3 DNA reads as TGTGCCTGGAGTGTACGTTGGGGGGGCTACACTGAAGCTTTCTTT. Protein: CAWSVRWGGYTEAFF. Using reference TRBV30 and TRBJ1-1 for the parts outside the CDR3, the full variable domain is SQTIHQWPATLVQPVGSPLSLECTVEGTSNPNLYWYRQAAGRGLQLLFYSVGIGQISSEVPQNLSASRPQDRQFILSSKKLLLSDSGFYLCAWSVRWGGYTEAFFGQGTRLTVV.

Only a few counts were recorded for this clone. This chain connects TRBV5-6 to TRBJ1-2; no clear D. V was trimmed by 0 bases and J by 6 bases, leaving 21 bases between them. CDR1 and CDR2 from the germline V gene are SGHDT and YYEEEE. CDR3 length equals 17 residues. Written as DNA, the CDR3 is TGTGCCAGCAGCTTGGCAGGCAGCCCGGAGATATTACATGGCTACACCTTC. It is translated as CASSLAGSPEILHGYTF.

The chain couples TRBV18 to TRBJ1-4; TRBD1 matches at 7 bases. Germline assignment: CDR1 KGHSH and CDR2 LQKENI. The length of the CDR3 is 14 residues. The V gene end was trimmed by 6 bases and the J gene end by 7 bases; junction bases not matched to a gene: 8. The CDR3 region has the DNA TGTGCCAGCTCGGACGACAGGGAGGGTGAAAAACTGTTTTTT. The encoded protein is CASSDDREGEKLFF.

This clone is a singleton in its sample. The V gene is TRBV2, the J gene TRBJ2-7; D remains ambiguous. The V end lost 8 bases, the J end lost 4 bases, and 12 bases lay between the germline ends. The CDR3 is 12 residues long. In germline, CDR1 is SNHLY, CDR2 FYNNEI. CDR3 in DNA: TGTGCCAGCCGCCTCGGCGTTTACGAGCAGTACTTC. Amino acid sequence: CASRLGVYEQYF.

The J gene is TRBJ2-7, the V gene TRBV28; 9 nucleotides align to TRBD2. The CDR3 is 17 amino acids. Germline V gives CDR1 MDHEN, CDR2 SYDVKM. The J segment lost 4 bases and the V segment lost 2 bases, leaving 12 bases of the junction unmatched. CDR3 nucleotide sequence: TGTGCCAGCAGTTTAGAGAACGGCCTAGCGGGACGATACGAGCAGTACTTC. The encoded protein is CASSLENGLAGRYEQYF.

The table lists this clone with a count of one. The CDR3 region is CASSGGTAKNIQYF. CDR3 coding DNA: TGTGCCAGTAGTGGTGGGACAGCCAAAAACATTCAGTACTTC. The gene calls are TRBV19 and TRBJ2-4; either TRBD1 or TRBD2 may fit D (5 bases each). Trimming left V 5 bases short and J 0 bases short, with 8 bases between. The CDR3 length is 14 residues. Germline CDR1 reads LNHDA; CDR2 reads SQIVND (reference sequence).

The chain carries TRBV15 and TRBJ1-3, with TRBD1 matching 8 bases. The length of the CDR3 is 17 residues. In germline, CDR1 is LNHNV, CDR2 YYDKDF (reference sequence). V lost 0 bases to trimming and J lost 2 bases; unmatched junction nucleotides: 6. CDR3 in DNA: TGTGCCACCAGCAGAGATAGTACAGGGGGTGCTGGAAACACCATATATTTT. As protein: CATSRDSTGGAGNTIYF.

The chain employs TRBV6-5 and TRBJ2-3; 12 positions match TRBD2. This CDR3 has 16 residues. CDR1 is MNHEY, CDR2 SVGAGI, per germline. After removal of 6 bases from V and 1 base from J, the junction contained 5 bases not matched to a gene. The CDR3 region is CASRYRLAGGTDTQYF. In DNA, the CDR3 is TGTGCCAGCAGATACCGACTAGCGGGAGGCACAGATACGCAGTATTTT.

This chain connects TRBV10-1 to TRBJ1-6; 11 positions agree with TRBD1. This CDR3 is 13 amino acids long. J lost 10 bases, V lost 4 bases, and 0 bases had no gene match. Germline V CDR1 and CDR2: WNHNN, SYGVQD (reference sequence). The CDR3 DNA reads TGCGCCAGCAGTGGGACAGGGGGCTCACCCCTCCACTTT. Translation gives CASSGTGGSPLHF.

This chain uses TRBV11-2 with TRBJ1-1; 7 bases map to TRBD1. CDR1 and CDR2 from the germline V gene are SGHAT and FQNNGV. Trimming cost V 3 bases and J 0 bases; bases outside gene matches: 13. The CDR3 loop spans 18 amino acids. The CDR3 DNA reads as TGTGCCAGCAGCTTGAAACCCGCCCAGGGGGGCATGAACACTGAAGCTTTCTTT. This sequence encodes CASSLKPAQGGMNTEAFF.

The V gene is TRBV5-8, the J gene TRBJ2-7, with 8 bases aligning to TRBD1. The CDR3 sequence is 15 residues long. The germline gives CDR1 SGHTS, CDR2 YDEGEE. V gave up 2 bases and J gave up 5 bases; unmatched junction bases: 9. CDR3 nucleotides: TGTGCCAGCAGCTTTAATGGGCAGGGGGCGAACGAGCAGTACTTC. It is translated as CASSFNGQGANEQYF.